A single sample is the source of the 14 T cell receptor beta chains below, sequenced in a study of Ad26.COV2.S vaccination and SARS-CoV-2 variants. Generated by immunoSEQ multiplex PCR, the TCRdb table keeps only in-frame clones and is missing some. The data show about 400,000 clones, with 88% seen just once and 3.5% held by the top ten. Specified treatment: around 19 received Ad26.COV2.S at low or high dose, single or two shots; about 5 received placebo; per-sample allocation not given. Repertoires come from day 63 after the first vaccine or placebo injection. The sequenced sample was peripheral blood, obtained in a trial of Ad26.COV2.S vaccine versus placebo. Every receptor here comes from a person between 18 and 60 years old who received the Ad26.COV2.S COVID-19 vaccine or a placebo.

This clone was found once. This rearrangement joins TRBV1 to TRBJ2-6; the DNA was not compared with TRBD2, the D call given in the table. TRBV1 is a pseudogene segment. The CDR3 has 18 amino acids. This CDR3 reads CTSSQEPPSTTGANVLTF. In nucleotides, the CDR3 is TGCACCAGCAGCCAAGAACCGCCGTCCACTACTGGGGCCAACGTCCTGACTTTC.

The chain uses TRBV12-5 and TRBJ2-1, with 8 bases lining up with TRBD1. V shed 6 bases, J shed 5 bases, and the junction held 3 bases outside the gene matches. Germline CDR1 LGHNT, CDR2 FRNRAP. The CDR3 runs 13 residues. The CDR3, as DNA: TGTGCTAGTGGCTGGGACAGGAACAATGAGCAGTTCTTC. Translating it yields CASGWDRNNEQFF. Complete variable domain (other parts from reference TRBV12-5 and TRBJ2-1): DARVTQTPRHKVTEMGQEVTMRCQPILGHNTVFWYRQTMMQGLELLAYFRNRAPLDDSGMPKDRFSAEMPDATLATLKIQPSEPRDSAVYFCASGWDRNNEQFFGPGTRLTVL.

Note on this clone: Different DNA sequences within this sample yield the same CDR3. The gene calls are TRBV9 and TRBJ1-6; D unclear. Between the trimmed V and J ends, which lost 0 bases and 4 bases, there was a span of 5 bases. The CDR3 has 14 amino acids. Germline V gene lookup returns CDR1 SGDLS and CDR2 YYNGEE. In DNA, the CDR3 is TGTGCCAGCAGCGTAGGAGATTATAATTCACCCCTCCACTTT. Amino acids: CASSVGDYNSPLHF.

This clone was seen a single time. This chain connects TRBV12-3 or TRBV12-4 to TRBJ1-2; D uncertain. This CDR3 has 13 amino acids. V was pared by 5 bases and J by 0 bases, with 7 bases between. CDR3 nucleotide sequence: TGTGCCAGCAGTGGGAGAGCTAACTATGGCTACACCTTC. This encodes CASSGRANYGYTF.

The chain joins TRBV4-3 to TRBJ2-7; 9 bases fit TRBD1. Germline V gives CDR1 LGHNA, CDR2 YSLEER. This CDR3 is 16 amino acids long. V lost 4 bases and J lost 5; bases outside the gene matches: 12. The CDR3 coding sequence is TGCGCCAGCAGCCGGCTGGGTGGGGACAGGGAAAACGAGCAGTACTTC. Translation: CASSRLGGDRENEQYF.

The V call is TRBV28, the J call TRBJ1-1; 7 bases fit TRBD1. The CDR3 has 16 amino acids. V dropped 4 bases and J dropped 1; count of bases not matched to a gene: 9. Germline V CDR1 and CDR2: MDHEN, SYDVKM. CDR3 residues: CASSSPDRAENTEAFF. The CDR3 DNA is TGTGCCAGCAGTTCGCCAGACAGGGCAGAGAACACTGAAGCTTTCTTT.

The chain is built from TRBV9 and TRBJ2-7; perhaps TRBD1 as D (6 bases). CDR1 SGDLS and CDR2 YYNGEE come from the germline V gene. The CDR3 has 14 residues. Trimming pared 4 bases from V and 2 bases from J, leaving 13 bases between. CDR3 bases: TGTGCCAGCAGCCCAACGACAGGAACCTACGAGCAGTACTTC. Translation gives CASSPTTGTYEQYF.

This chain links TRBV4-3 with TRBJ1-3, with D perhaps TRBD1 (6 bases). CDR1 and CDR2 from the germline V gene are LGHNA and YSLEER. The V end lost 4 bases, the J end lost 4 bases, and 11 bases lay between the germline ends. There are 14 residues in the CDR3. The CDR3 is CASSPQGSGNTIYF. The CDR3 region has the DNA TGCGCCAGCAGCCCTCAGGGGTCAGGAAACACCATATATTTT.

The rearrangement links TRBV6-2 or TRBV6-3 to TRBJ2-5; D not certain. The CDR3 loop spans 12 amino acids. Germline assignment: CDR1 MNHEY and CDR2 SVGEGT. The V gene lost 2 bases and the J gene lost 3 bases, with 4 bases spanning the gap. The CDR3 sequence: CASSYPEETQYF. For the CDR3, the DNA is TGTGCCAGCAGTTACCCCGAAGAGACCCAGTACTTC.

This clone has a count of ten or more. CDR3 amino acids: CASRKSGTPNEQFF. CDR3 DNA: TGTGCCAGCAGGAAATCCGGGACACCTAATGAGCAGTTCTTC. The chain combines TRBV7-2 with TRBJ2-1; possibly TRBD1 for D (6 bases). Germline V gives CDR1 SGHTA, CDR2 FQGNSA. V shed 6 bases and J shed 7 bases, with 16 bases lying between them. The CDR3 is 14 residues long. The full variable domain, completed using reference TRBV7-2 and TRBJ2-1, is GAGVSQSPSNKVTEKGKDVELRCDPISGHTALYWYRQSLGQGLEFLIYFQGNSAPDKSGLPSDRFSAERTGGSVSTLTIQRTQQEDSAVYLCASRKSGTPNEQFFGPGTRLTVL.

V usage is TRBV7-8 and J usage is TRBJ2-1; D perhaps matches TRBD1 (8 bases). V shed 5 bases and J shed 1 base, with 15 bases lying between them. CDR3 size: 16 residues. From germline, CDR1 is SGHVS and CDR2 FQNEAQ. The chain's CDR3 is CASSPYRGGSYNEQFF. In nucleotides, the CDR3 is TGTGCCAGCAGCCCTTACAGGGGGGGGTCCTACAATGAGCAGTTCTTC.

V usage is TRBV6-2 or TRBV6-3 and J usage is TRBJ2-3; D uncertain. Trimming took 1 base from V and 4 from J, leaving 12 bases between them. The CDR3 covers 15 residues. Germline V gene sequence: CDR1 MNHEY, CDR2 SVGEGT. The CDR3 DNA reads as TGTGCCAGCAGTTACTGGGCAGGTCCGGCAGATACGCAGTATTTT. Translation: CASSYWAGPADTQYF.

This rearrangement joins TRBV6-1 to TRBJ1-6; D is unclear. V lost 3 bases and J lost 0, with 12 bases in between. Per the germline V gene, CDR1 is MNHNS and CDR2 is SASEGT. This CDR3 spans 17 amino acids. CDR3 DNA sequence: TGTGCCAGCAGTGACCCCTTTCATAGCTCCTATAATTCACCCCTCCACTTT. It is translated as CASSDPFHSSYNSPLHF.

The chain joins TRBV18 to TRBJ1-5; D may be TRBD1 (5 bases). This CDR3 contains 14 residues. Trimming stripped 4 bases from V and 7 bases from J, with 14 bases between. Germline V gene sequence: CDR1 KGHSH, CDR2 LQKENI. The CDR3 DNA reads TGTGCCAGCTCACTCGGGGGGGTAGGGCAGCCCCAGCATTTT. It translates to CASSLGGVGQPQHF.